This T cell receptor beta chain appears in the sequencing data of a study of regulatory T cells in long-lasting Graves disease. For the study at large: Graves' patients diagnosed newly had used antithyroid drugs under 3 months.

This clonotype has ten or more counts. Its antigen is still unknown. Overall study results and limits: TRBV28, TRBJ1-2 and TRBJ2-5 were favored in persistent disease. Between persistent patients, thousands of public clonotypes were shared, exceeding the approximately 900 shared between new patients.

Time point noted: newly diagnosed GD, antithyroid drugs for less than 3 months. Researchers made the TCR library from RNA that was extracted from PBMCs. Arm-PCR of CDR3 regions and iRepertoire HTBI primers were used to build TCR beta libraries. TCRdb ran MiXCR on the multiplex PCR reads and lists one entry per CDR3 protein. The table includes approximately 400,000 distinct CDR3 sequences, about 15% detected once. V was pared by 5 bases and J by 4 bases, with 10 bases of the junction left unmatched. Per the germline V gene, CDR1 is GTSNPN and CDR2 is SVGIG (reference sequence). The CDR3 sequence is 14 residues long. This same sample was also part of a study on T cells in Graves' hyperthyroidism and ophthalmopathy. As reported in that work: HTBI primers were employed in a first-round RT-PCR of the TCR CDR3.

This material consisted of peripheral blood mononuclear cells (PBMCs), taken at new diagnosis, from a patient treated with antithyroid drugs. The chain uses TRBV30 and TRBJ2-5; 7 nucleotides match TRBD2. This receptor was taken from a woman in her 30s with Graves disease. Here the CDR3 DNA reads TGTGCCTGGGCCCCCAGGGCTAGCGGAGAGACCCAGTACTTC. This sequence encodes CAWAPRASGETQYF.